Shown below are 3 T cell receptor beta chains from a single sample sequenced in a study of blood T cell repertoires in COVID-19. The protocol was immunoSEQ multiplex PCR, while the TCRdb copy is restricted to in-frame clones and leaves out a portion. The sample lists some 260,000 clones, about 80% seen once, with 3.5% to 5% in the top ten. The sequenced material came from PBMCs or T cells enriched from blood (not recorded which). The receptors originated from a man aged 25 to 40 with acute COVID-19.

The V and J genes are TRBV2 and TRBJ1-1; 7 bases match TRBD1. Germline CDR1 and CDR2: SNHLY and FYNNEI. This CDR3 region has 14 residues. V was pared by 6 bases and J by 6 bases, with 10 bases of the junction left unmatched. In DNA form, the CDR3 reads TGTGCCAGCAGCGCCAGGACAGGAAAAGCTGAAGCTTTCTTT. Translating it yields CASSARTGKAEAFF.

This clone was seen once. The rearrangement links TRBV27 to TRBJ1-5, with D unclear. Trimming stripped 5 bases from V and 0 bases from J, with 8 bases between. This CDR3 contains 14 residues. Per the germline V gene, CDR1 is MNHEY and CDR2 is SMNVEV (reference sequence). The chain's CDR3 is CASSEGPSNQPQHF. The CDR3, as DNA: TGTGCCAGCAGTGAGGGTCCTAGCAATCAGCCCCAGCATTTT.

The chain carries TRBV5-4 and TRBJ1-1, with D hard to call. The germline CDR1 and CDR2 sequences are SGHNT and YYREEE (reference sequence). This CDR3 is built from 14 residues. The V gene lost 4 bases and the J gene lost 4 bases, with 14 bases spanning the gap. CDR3 DNA sequence: TGTGCCAGCAGCAGTACCTACCCGGGCACTGAAGCTTTCTTT. Translation: CASSSTYPGTEAFF.